One T cell receptor beta chain is described in this entry. Assay: immunoSEQ multiplex PCR; the TCRdb copy retains only in-frame clones and omits some. The sample holds 110,000 to 150,000 clones, approximately 94% seen once. Trimming took 5 bases from V and 3 from J; bases not matched to a gene: 8. Germline CDR1 and CDR2: KGHSH and LQKENI. The CDR3 contains 17 residues. These data belong to a study of cytomegalovirus exposure and HLA in healthy donors. As for the study in general: According to later analysis, the same platform produced the roughly 120 validation and under 700 first-cohort repertoires.

The chain recombines TRBV18 with TRBJ2-1; 12 nucleotides match TRBD2. The sequenced sample consisted of PBMCs. The sequence was collected from a man aged 18-30 years in good health and CMV-seropositive. CDR3 protein: CASSSTGTSGRYNEQFF. The CDR3 coding sequence is TGTGCCAGCTCATCGACGGGGACTAGCGGGCGCTACAATGAGCAGTTCTTC.